The TCR beta chain under discussion was sequenced for a study of metastatic and nonmetastatic thyroid tumors. Study-level background: The study looked at repertoires side by side in blood and in tumor or nodule tissue from malignant and benign thyroid patients. Whole-study results and caveats: Malignant thyroid tumors reportedly had TCR beta diversity that was significantly higher than in benign nodules, in blood and tumor.

Methods used by the authors: A distant-metastasis classifier for papillary thyroid cancer was built using CDR3 differences across clinicopathological groups. TCRdb reprocessed the PCR reads via MiXCR. For this entry, the V and J calls and clone size follow TCRdb and not the study's own pipeline. The data contain roughly 30,000 clones, roughly 4% of them singletons. Each patient went into thyroid surgery without having received any treatment. J lost 6 bases, V lost 5 bases, and 7 bases had no gene match. The CDR3 runs to 14 residues. Germline V gene sequence: CDR1 SGHRS, CDR2 YFSETQ. This clone has at least ten counts. What it binds is not known.

The receptor's source is a male donor with papillary thyroid cancer or a benign thyroid nodule (not recorded which). Some clones in this sample may be carry-over from other donors' samples. The sequenced sample consisted of blood. This rearrangement joins TRBV5-1 to TRBJ2-7; 11 nucleotides align to TRBD1. CDR3 sequence: CASREGQGVREQYF. The CDR3 DNA reads TGCGCCAGCAGGGAGGGACAGGGGGTTCGCGAGCAGTACTTC.